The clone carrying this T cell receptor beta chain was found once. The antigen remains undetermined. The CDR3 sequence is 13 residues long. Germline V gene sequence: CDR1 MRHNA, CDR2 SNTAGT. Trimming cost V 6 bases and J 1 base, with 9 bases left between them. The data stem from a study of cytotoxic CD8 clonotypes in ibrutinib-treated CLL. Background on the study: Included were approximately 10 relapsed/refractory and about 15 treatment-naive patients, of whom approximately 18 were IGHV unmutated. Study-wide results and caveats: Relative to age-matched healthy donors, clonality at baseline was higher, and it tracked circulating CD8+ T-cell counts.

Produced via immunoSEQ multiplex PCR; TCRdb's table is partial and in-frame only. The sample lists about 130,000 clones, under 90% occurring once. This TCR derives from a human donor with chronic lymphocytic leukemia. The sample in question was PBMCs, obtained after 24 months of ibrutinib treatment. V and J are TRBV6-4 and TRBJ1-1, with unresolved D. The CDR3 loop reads CASSASTNTEAFF. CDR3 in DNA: TGTGCCAGCAGCGCAAGCACGAACACTGAAGCTTTCTTT.